This TCR beta chain was found in a study of cytomegalovirus exposure and HLA in healthy donors. The PCR contained 60 Vbeta and 13 Jbeta primers. TCRdb's copy holds only in-frame clones and misses some; the assay was immunoSEQ multiplex PCR. The table records 130,000 or so clones, roughly three quarters of them present only once. In this sample, this clone turned up many times. Antigen unknown. Study-wide results and limits: For most TCR sequences rarity was the rule, although some public TCRs occurred in many donors. Researchers had no immune exposure information except CMV serostatus available. Testing in vitro showed a few CMV-associated chains specific for CMV antigens. Some V segments, TRBV6-2 and TRBV6-3 among them, were indistinguishable and were therefore excluded.

V lost 1 base and J lost 4, with 10 bases in between. Germline V gene data show CDR1 as SGHTS and CDR2 as YDEGEE. This CDR3 is built from 14 residues. Sequences were obtained from PBMCs. This TCR was sampled from a man aged 25 to 40 in good health and CMV-seronegative. The chain employs TRBV5-8 and TRBJ2-3; D is perhaps TRBD2 (5 bases). DNA for the CDR3: TGTGCCAGCAGCTTGTCGGGGTACGCAGATACGCAGTATTTT. Its translation: CASSLSGYADTQYF. The variable domain in full, completed from reference TRBV5-8 and TRBJ2-3, reads EAGVTQSPTHLIKTRGQQATLRCSPISGHTSVYWYQQALGLGLQFLLWYDEGEERNRGNFPPRFSGRQFPNYSSELNVNALELEDSALYLCASSLSGYADTQYFGPGTRLTVL.